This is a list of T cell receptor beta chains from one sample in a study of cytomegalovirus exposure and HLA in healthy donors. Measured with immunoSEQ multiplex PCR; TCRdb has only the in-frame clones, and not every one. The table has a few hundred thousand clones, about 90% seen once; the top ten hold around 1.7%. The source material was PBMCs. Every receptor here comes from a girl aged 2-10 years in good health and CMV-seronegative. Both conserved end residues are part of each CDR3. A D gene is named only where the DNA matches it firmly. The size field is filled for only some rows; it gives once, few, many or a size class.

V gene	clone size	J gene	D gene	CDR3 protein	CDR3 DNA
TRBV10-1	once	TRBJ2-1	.	CASSGGGIYNEQFF	TGCGCCAGCAGTGGCGGCGGGATCTACAATGAGCAGTTCTTC
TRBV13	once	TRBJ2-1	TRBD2	CASSQNLLADNEQFF	TGTGCCAGCAGCCAAAATCTACTAGCGGACAATGAGCAGTTCTTC
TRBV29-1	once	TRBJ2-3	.	CSVPIADVTDTQYF	TGCAGCGTGCCCATAGCGGATGTCACAGATACGCAGTATTTT
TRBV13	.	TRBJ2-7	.	CASSSDRFPGGSSYEQYF	TGTGCCAGCAGCTCGGACAGGTTCCCCGGAGGGTCCTCCTACGAGCAGTACTTC
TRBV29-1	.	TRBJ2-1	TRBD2	CSVDKWTSGRNEQFF	TGCAGCGTTGACAAGTGGACTAGCGGGAGGAATGAGCAGTTCTTC
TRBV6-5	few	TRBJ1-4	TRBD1	CATRLRGLSNEKLFF	TGTGCCACCCGTCTCAGGGGGCTGTCTAATGAAAAACTGTTTTTT
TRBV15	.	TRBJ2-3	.	CATSRQTGRTDTQYF	TGTGCCACCAGCAGGCAGACAGGGAGGACAGATACGCAGTATTTT
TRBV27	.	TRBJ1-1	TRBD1	CASSEDRGLRTEAFF	TGTGCCAGCAGTGAGGACAGGGGGCTTAGGACTGAAGCTTTCTTT
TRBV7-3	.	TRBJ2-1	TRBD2	CASSLVATSGYSSYNEQFF	TGTGCCAGCAGCTTAGTAGCGACTAGCGGGTACTCTTCCTACAATGAGCAGTTCTTC
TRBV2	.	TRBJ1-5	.	CASSRGENQPQHF	TGTGCCAGCAGCAGGGGCGAAAATCAGCCCCAGCATTTT
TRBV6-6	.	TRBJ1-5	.	CASTLSGQPGQPQHF	TGTGCCAGCACCCTTTCGGGACAACCGGGGCAGCCCCAGCATTTT
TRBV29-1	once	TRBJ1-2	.	CSVITGMGNYGYTF	TGCAGCGTTATCACAGGGATGGGAAACTATGGCTACACCTTC
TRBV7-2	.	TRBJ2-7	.	CASSLEGTGKSYEQYF	TGTGCCAGCAGCTTAGAGGGAACAGGGAAATCCTACGAGCAGTACTTC
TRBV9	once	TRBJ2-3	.	CASSVAGTHTDTQYF	TGTGCCAGCAGCGTAGCCGGGACTCATACAGATACGCAGTATTTT
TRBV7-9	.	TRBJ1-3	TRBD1	CASSSGGPVGNTIYF	TGTGCCAGCAGCTCAGGGGGTCCTGTTGGAAACACCATATATTTT
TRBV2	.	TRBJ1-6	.	CALTPDSLESPLHF	TGTGCCCTCACGCCAGACAGCTTGGAATCACCCCTCCACTTT
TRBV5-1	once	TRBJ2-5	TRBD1	CASSPGQGETQYF	TGCGCCAGCAGCCCCGGACAGGGGGAGACCCAGTACTTC
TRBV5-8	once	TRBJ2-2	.	CASSLGPPGAGELFF	TGTGCCAGCAGCTTGGGACCCCCCGGGGCCGGGGAGCTGTTTTTT
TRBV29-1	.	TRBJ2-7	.	CSVGGLTPYEQYF	TGCAGCGTTGGCGGGCTCACACCCTACGAGCAGTACTTC
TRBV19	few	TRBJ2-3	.	CASSMAQGSFADTQYF	TGTGCCAGTAGTATGGCGCAGGGGAGTTTTGCAGATACGCAGTATTTT
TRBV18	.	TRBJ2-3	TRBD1	CASSPTDRGVTDTQYF	TGTGCCAGCTCACCTACGGACAGGGGAGTCACAGATACGCAGTATTTT
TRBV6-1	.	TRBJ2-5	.	CASSQQDSLQETQYF	TGTGCCAGCAGTCAACAGGACAGCCTACAAGAGACCCAGTACTTC
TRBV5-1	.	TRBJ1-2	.	CASRGEGMNYGYTF	TGCGCCAGCAGAGGGGAGGGGATGAACTATGGCTACACCTTC
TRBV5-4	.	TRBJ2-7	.	CASSFGLTYEQYF	TGTGCCAGCAGCTTTGGGCTCACCTACGAGCAGTACTTC